Below, 11 T cell receptor beta chains from the same sample are listed, as sequenced in a study of regulatory T cells in long-lasting Graves disease. Time point indicated: newly diagnosed GD, antithyroid drugs for less than 3 months. PBMC RNA was the source of the TCR library. Both iRepertoire HTBI primers and Arm-PCR of CDR3 regions were used to build the TCR beta libraries. One entry per CDR3 protein results from TCRdb running MiXCR on the multiplex PCR reads. This table has around 500,000 distinct CDR3 sequences, roughly 16% appearing once. This sample was also put to use in a study of T cells in Graves' hyperthyroidism and ophthalmopathy.

Sequences were derived from peripheral blood mononuclear cells (PBMCs), sampled at new diagnosis, from a patient treated with antithyroid drugs. All receptors derive from a woman between 40 and 65 years old with Graves disease.

This clonotype was counted between two and nine times. The chain joins TRBV19 to TRBJ1-4; 7 bases are shared with TRBD1. Germline V lookup: CDR1 LNHDA, CDR2 SQIVND (reference sequence). This CDR3 spans 14 amino acids. J lost 2 bases, V lost 5 bases, and 2 bases had no gene match. This chain's CDR3 is CASSSTGTNEKLFF. CDR3 bases: TGTGCCAGTAGTTCGACAGGGACTAATGAAAAACTGTTTTTT.

Comments on this clonotype: With a much larger clone just one base away, this may be a read error. The chain joins TRBV2 to TRBJ2-3; tentative D call: TRBD2 (6 bases). CDR1 and CDR2 (germline): SNHLY, FYNNEI. Trimming cost V 4 bases and J 2 bases, with 13 bases left between them. The CDR3 runs to 15 residues. The CDR3 is CASSAVGGLTDTQYF. In DNA, the CDR3 is TGTGCCAGCAGTGCGGTGGGGGGTCTCACAGATACGCAGTATTTT.

The CDR3 sequence: CAWREGTGDTGELFF. The CDR3 region has the DNA TGTGCCTGGAGAGAGGGAACAGGGGACACCGGGGAGCTGTTTTTT. The V and J genes are TRBV30 and TRBJ2-2; 7 bases line up with TRBD1. V lost 3 bases, J lost 3 bases, and 7 bases stayed unmatched. The CDR3 is 15 amino acids. Germline CDR1 and CDR2: GTSNPN and SVGIG (reference sequence).

Many counts were recorded for this clonotype. The CDR3 loop is CASQGRRDTEAFF. CDR3 bases: TGTGCCAGCCAGGGGAGACGGGACACTGAAGCTTTCTTT. The chain combines TRBV28 with TRBJ1-1, with a possible D match to TRBD1 (6 bases). Germline V gives CDR1 MDHEN, CDR2 SYDVKM. The CDR3 has 13 amino acids. Trimming cost V 8 bases and J 3 bases, with 13 bases left between them.

The V and J genes are TRBV7-9 and TRBJ1-2; maybe TRBD1 (6 bases). The CDR3 is 15 amino acids. The germline CDR1 and CDR2 sequences are SEHNR and FQNEAQ (reference sequence). V lost 6 bases to trimming and J lost 4 bases, with 18 bases between them. As DNA, the CDR3 is TGTGCCAGCAGTTTGGGGGGGGCGACGTCCTATGGCTACACCTTC. Translation: CASSLGGATSYGYTF.

This chain links TRBV5-1 with TRBJ2-5; TRBD2 agrees at 9 bases. The CDR3 loop spans 16 amino acids. Germline V gene lookup returns CDR1 SGHRS and CDR2 YFSETQ. The junction had 8 bases not matched to a gene; V was cut back by 0 bases and J by 5 bases. CDR3 region: CASSLGPAGGAETQYF. In DNA, the CDR3 is TGCGCCAGCAGCTTGGGGCCAGCGGGGGGCGCGGAGACCCAGTACTTC.

This clonotype was found once. The V call is TRBV29-1, the J call TRBJ2-3, with 11 bases identical to TRBD2. Germline CDR1 and CDR2: SQVTM and ANQGSEA. V dropped 4 bases and J dropped 2; count of bases not matched to a gene: 5. This CDR3 has 15 amino acids. CDR3 sequence (DNA): TGCAGCGTTGTGGGACTAGCGGAAGCCACAGATACGCAGTATTTT. Residues: CSVVGLAEATDTQYF.

For this clonotype: A much larger clone is a single base away; this may be a read error. V is TRBV6-2 or TRBV6-3 and J is TRBJ2-3, with D perhaps matching TRBD2 (6 bases). The length of the CDR3 is 12 residues. The V gene lost 10 bases and the J gene lost 1 base, with 9 bases spanning the gap. Germline V gene sequence: CDR1 MNHEY, CDR2 SVGEGT. CDR3 nucleotides: TGTGCCACCCGCGGGGGCACAGATACGCAGTATTTT. This gives the protein CATRGGTDTQYF.

This clonotype occurred a few times. This chain links TRBV30 with TRBJ2-5; D gene uncertain. Germline V CDR1 and CDR2: GTSNPN, SVGIG (reference sequence). The CDR3 sequence is 13 residues long. The V end lost 2 bases, the J end lost 1 base, and 8 bases lay between the germline ends. As DNA, the CDR3 is TGTGCCTGGAGTAGGTACCCCCAAGAGACCCAGTACTTC. It yields the protein CAWSRYPQETQYF.

There are many counts of this clonotype. The chain combines TRBV5-1 with TRBJ2-1; D possibly corresponds to TRBD2 (6 bases). Trimming took 2 bases from V and 0 from J, leaving 9 bases between them. Germline assignment: CDR1 SGHRS and CDR2 YFSETQ. The CDR3 loop spans 15 amino acids. The CDR3 here is CASSLWEDSYNEQFF. The CDR3 DNA follows: TGCGCCAGCAGCTTATGGGAGGACTCCTACAATGAGCAGTTCTTC.

This clonotype has a count of ten or more. The V call is TRBV6-1, the J call TRBJ2-5; 10 bases fit TRBD2. CDR3 length: 15 residues. The junction had 14 bases not matched to a gene; V was cut back by 11 bases and J by 5 bases. Looked up from germline, CDR1 is MNHNS and CDR2 is SASEGT. CDR3 coding DNA: TGTGCCCGGAGCCCCCCCAGCGGGGGGGAGGAGACCCAGTACTTC. Amino acid sequence: CARSPPSGGEETQYF.